A selection of T cell receptor beta chains follows, all from one sample in a study of cytomegalovirus exposure and HLA in healthy donors. The assay was immunoSEQ multiplex PCR, and TCRdb's table has in-frame clones only and misses some. The sample has 110,000 to 150,000 clones; about 75% are singletons. The sequenced material came from PBMCs. The receptors stem from a man aged 30 to 45 in good health and CMV-seronegative. CDR3s include the opening cysteine and the closing phenylalanine or tryptophan. Each record gives: V gene, clone size, D gene, J gene, CDR3 DNA, CDR3 protein. A D gene is named only where the DNA matches it firmly. Size tells how often a clone was seen (once, few, many) or the class of an expanded clone, and some rows leave it out.

v_gene: TRBV6-5
abundance: .
d_gene: .
j_gene: TRBJ1-2
CDR3nt: TGTGCCAGCAATGGCAGGGGCTATGGCTACACCTTC
CDR3aa: CASNGRGYGYTF

v_gene: TRBV18
abundance: .
d_gene: TRBD1
j_gene: TRBJ1-3
CDR3nt: TGTGCCAGCTCGCACGACAGGGGGCGAGGAAACACCATATATTTT
CDR3aa: CASSHDRGRGNTIYF

v_gene: TRBV18
abundance: .
d_gene: .
j_gene: TRBJ2-1
CDR3nt: TGTGCCAGCTCACCCATTGGCAGTAAGAATGAGCAGTTCTTC
CDR3aa: CASSPIGSKNEQFF

v_gene: TRBV27
abundance: .
d_gene: .
j_gene: TRBJ2-1
CDR3nt: TGTGCCAGCAGGAAAACAGGGCTCAATGAGCAGTTCTTC
CDR3aa: CASRKTGLNEQFF

v_gene: TRBV7-2
abundance: once
d_gene: .
j_gene: TRBJ2-2
CDR3nt: TGTGCCAGCAGCCCCACAGGTTACCCCGGGGAGCTGTTTTTT
CDR3aa: CASSPTGYPGELFF

v_gene: TRBV6-1
abundance: .
d_gene: TRBD2
j_gene: TRBJ2-1
CDR3nt: TGTGCCAGCAGTGGTGTTCCAGCGGGAGGGGGAAATGAGCAGTTCTTC
CDR3aa: CASSGVPAGGGNEQFF

v_gene: TRBV7-2
abundance: .
d_gene: .
j_gene: TRBJ2-7
CDR3nt: TGTGCCAGCAGCTTATCAGGGGACGAGCAGTACTTC
CDR3aa: CASSLSGDEQYF

v_gene: TRBV19
abundance: .
d_gene: .
j_gene: TRBJ1-1
CDR3nt: TGTGCCAGTAGTCCCCCTGGGGCTGGGGCTGAAGCTTTCTTT
CDR3aa: CASSPPGAGAEAFF

v_gene: TRBV6-5
abundance: .
d_gene: TRBD1
j_gene: TRBJ1-2
CDR3nt: TGTGCCAGCAGTTCAGGGGGAGGAAGCTATGGCTACACCTTC
CDR3aa: CASSSGGGSYGYTF

v_gene: TRBV7-2
abundance: few
d_gene: TRBD2
j_gene: TRBJ2-4
CDR3nt: TGTGCCAGCAGCCCCGGGACTAGCGGGTCCTTGCCGTACTTC
CDR3aa: CASSPGTSGSLPYF

v_gene: TRBV9
abundance: few
d_gene: .
j_gene: TRBJ1-2
CDR3nt: TGTGCCAGCAGCTCCAGGGCGTTGAACTATGGCTACACCTTC
CDR3aa: CASSSRALNYGYTF

v_gene: TRBV19
abundance: .
d_gene: TRBD1
j_gene: TRBJ1-5
CDR3nt: TGTGCCAGTAGTAACCCGACAGGGGCAAAGCCCCAGCATTTT
CDR3aa: CASSNPTGAKPQHF

v_gene: TRBV19
abundance: few
d_gene: .
j_gene: TRBJ2-3
CDR3nt: TGTGCCAGTAGTGAGGCGGTTAGCACAGATACGCAGTATTTT
CDR3aa: CASSEAVSTDTQYF

v_gene: TRBV7-9
abundance: .
d_gene: .
j_gene: TRBJ1-5
CDR3nt: TGTGCCAGCAGCTTAGGCTACAATCAGCCCCAGCATTTT
CDR3aa: CASSLGYNQPQHF

v_gene: TRBV7-3
abundance: few
d_gene: TRBD1
j_gene: TRBJ2-7
CDR3nt: TGTGCCAGCAGCGCTCAGACAGGGGTCTTCCAGTACTTC
CDR3aa: CASSAQTGVFQYF

v_gene: TRBV28
abundance: .
d_gene: TRBD1
j_gene: TRBJ1-1
CDR3nt: TGTGCCAGCAGTCCTCTCGGACAGGGGGTCACTGAAGCTTTCTTT
CDR3aa: CASSPLGQGVTEAFF

v_gene: TRBV12-5
abundance: .
d_gene: .
j_gene: TRBJ1-2
CDR3nt: TGTGCTAGTGGTCCGAGGGCCGACGGTAACTATGGCTACACCTTC
CDR3aa: CASGPRADGNYGYTF

v_gene: TRBV5-1
abundance: few
d_gene: TRBD1
j_gene: TRBJ2-5
CDR3nt: TGCGCCAGCAGCTGGACAGGGAATGGACAAGAGACCCAGTACTTC
CDR3aa: CASSWTGNGQETQYF

v_gene: TRBV11-3
abundance: .
d_gene: .
j_gene: TRBJ2-1
CDR3nt: TGTGCCAGCAGCTTAGCGGCAATAGCGGACAATGAGCAGTTCTTC
CDR3aa: CASSLAAIADNEQFF

v_gene: TRBV7-2
abundance: .
d_gene: TRBD1
j_gene: TRBJ1-5
CDR3nt: TGTGCCAGCAGCTTACAGGGGGGCCAGCCCCAGCATTTT
CDR3aa: CASSLQGGQPQHF

v_gene: TRBV9
abundance: few
d_gene: TRBD2
j_gene: TRBJ2-7
CDR3nt: TGTGCCAGCAGCGTAGTCGGGGGGGCCTCCTACGAGCAGTACTTC
CDR3aa: CASSVVGGASYEQYF

v_gene: TRBV2
abundance: .
d_gene: TRBD1
j_gene: TRBJ2-1
CDR3nt: TGTGCCAACAGGGGGGCTACCGTATCCTACAATGAGCAGTTCTTC
CDR3aa: CANRGATVSYNEQFF

v_gene: TRBV7-3
abundance: .
d_gene: .
j_gene: TRBJ1-2
CDR3nt: TGTGCCAGCAGCGCAAATGGCGGATATGGCTACACCTTC
CDR3aa: CASSANGGYGYTF